This T cell receptor beta chain is from a study of OX40 agonist ivuxolimab in advanced cancers. Describing the broader study: Ivuxolimab, which targeted the costimulatory receptor OX40 (CD134), was an agonistic, fully human IgG2 monoclonal antibody. Intravenous ivuxolimab was administered to patients every 2 weeks at six dose levels: 0.01, 0.1, 0.3, 1.5, 3 and 10 mg/kg. Of the roughly 53 patients in dose escalation, approximately 20 had hepatocellular carcinoma, about 15 had melanoma, 9 had renal cell carcinoma and 9 had head and neck cancer. In the dose-escalation cohort, more than 75% of patients were male, and the mean age was about 55 years, with a range of about 23 to 85. Prior anti-PD-1, anti-PD-L1 or anti-CTLA-4 therapy was permitted, and about two fifths of dose-escalation patients had received checkpoint inhibitors. Three dose-escalation patients achieved partial responses, one with hepatocellular carcinoma and two with cutaneous melanoma. Peripheral TCRbeta sequencing was intended to test whether TCR sequence diversity was altered and clonal T-cell expansion was caused by ivuxolimab. The monotherapy dose-escalation portion (N of about 57 patients) of the phase I ivuxolimab trial is reported in the paper. Overall study results and their limits: After ivuxolimab, CD8+ T cells had more expanded clones than CD4+ T cells on average. In the 0.1-3.0 mg/kg groups, partial responders had among the lowest normalized peripheral clonal expansion, particularly in CD8+ T cells. Low levels of normalized T-cell clonal expansion were also shown by some nonresponding patients. The antigen specificity of the clonally expanded peripheral T cells was not determined. At doses of 0.1 to 3.0 mg/kg, clonal expansion of both CD4+ and CD8+ T cells in blood was seen between baseline and week 6.

The CDR3 runs 14 residues from the cysteine to the phenylalanine. The DNA shown is the 42-base CDR3, in frame from base 1. The junction shows trimming of 5 bases on V and 3 bases on J, plus 10 bases between the germline ends. From the germline V gene, CDR1 is SNHLY and CDR2 is FYNNEI. For sequencing of the TCRbeta CDR3 region, genomic DNA was extracted from the sorted cells. The immunoSEQ Assay was used for sequencing of TCRbeta CDR3 regions. As stored in TCRdb, this immuneACCESS dataset retains in-frame rearrangements with V and J assigned. A fraction of the clones does not appear; measured against another copy, unresolved V genes explain less than half of the discrepancy, and the remainder lacks a known reason. In all, the sample holds some 64,000 clones, and roughly 90% of those were seen once. The ten top clones hold approximately 2.5% of the sample. Patients with autoimmune disease history or receiving systemic immunosuppression were excluded from the trial. Peripheral blood for TCR sequencing was collected from all dose cohorts at baseline, on cycle 4 day 1, and on cycle 7 day 1. Samples came from an open-label, multicenter, first-in-human phase I dose-escalation trial of ivuxolimab. Adults with locally advanced or metastatic melanoma, renal cell carcinoma, hepatocellular carcinoma or head and neck squamous cell carcinoma were enrolled in the trial. Before TCR sequencing, CD4+ T cells and CD8+ T cells from peripheral blood were sorted into separate populations.

Note on this clone: Its binding antigen is unknown. Nothing much larger sits one base from this clone, and base qualities are not available.

This TCR was recovered from an adult with an advanced solid tumor such as melanoma, head and neck, liver or kidney cancer. The sequencing here drew on CD4+ or CD8+ T cells sorted from blood, taken in a trial of the OX40 agonist ivuxolimab. The chain is assembled from TRBV2 and TRBJ1-4, with TRBD1 as a weak D call on 5 bases. In nucleotide form, the sequence is TGTGCCAGCAGTCGGGGGTCGGCTAATGAAAAACTGTTTTTT. The resulting protein is CASSRGSANEKLFF. With all but the CDR3 taken from the reference TRBV2 and TRBJ1-4 genes, the full variable domain is: EPEVTQTPSHQVTQMGQEVILRCVPISNHLYFYWYRQILGQKVEFLVSFYNNEISEKSEIFDDQFSVERPDGSNFTLKIRSTKLEDSAMYFCASSRGSANEKLFFGSGTQLSVL.